The 9 T cell receptor beta chains below were found in one sample sequenced in a study of Ad26.COV2.S vaccination and SARS-CoV-2 variants. Only in-frame clones appear in the TCRdb table, and some are missing; sequencing was by immunoSEQ multiplex PCR. The repertoire holds roughly 300,000 clones, with about 88% as singletons. Specified treatment: around 19 received Ad26.COV2.S at low or high dose, single or two shots; five or six received placebo; per-sample allocation not given. Day 63 following the first vaccine or placebo injection was when the samples were taken. The sequenced sample was peripheral blood, obtained in a trial of Ad26.COV2.S vaccine versus placebo. Receptors were obtained from a person between 18 and 65 years old who received the Ad26.COV2.S COVID-19 vaccine or a placebo.

The gene calls are TRBV4-3 and TRBJ1-5; D is uncertain. CDR3 length: 15 residues. Germline assignment: CDR1 LGHNA and CDR2 YSLEER. V shed 3 bases and J shed 4 bases, with 13 bases lying between them. CDR3 region: CASSQALRDNQPQHF. DNA of the CDR3: TGCGCCAGCAGCCAGGCCCTTAGGGATAATCAGCCCCAGCATTTT.

This rearrangement joins TRBV19 to TRBJ1-1, with TRBD1 matching 7 bases. V was clipped by 7 bases and J by 4 bases; unmatched bases: 9. This CDR3 region has 14 residues. The germline V gene has CDR1 LNHDA and CDR2 SQIVND (reference sequence). The CDR3 is CASNPTGLVTEAFF. The CDR3 region has the DNA TGTGCCAGTAATCCGACAGGGCTGGTCACTGAAGCTTTCTTT.

This clone appeared a single time. The chain joins TRBV11-3 to TRBJ2-1; 9 positions match TRBD1. With V trimmed by 5 bases and J by 4 bases, 3 bases remained unmatched. In germline, CDR1 is SGHNT, CDR2 YENEEA. The CDR3 is 14 residues long. The chain's CDR3 is CASSPGTGYNEQFF. CDR3 coding DNA: TGTGCCAGCAGCCCCGGGACAGGGTACAATGAGCAGTTCTTC.

The genes are TRBV4-1 and TRBJ1-5; 11 bases are a match to TRBD1. V was clipped by 5 bases and J by 2 bases; unmatched bases: 14. Germline assignment: CDR1 MGHRA and CDR2 YSYEKL. This CDR3 is built from 19 residues. CDR3 residues: CASSIERTGGGLGNQPQHF. In DNA form, the CDR3 reads TGCGCCAGCAGCATAGAAAGGACAGGGGGCGGATTGGGCAATCAGCCCCAGCATTTT.

The J gene is TRBJ2-7, the V gene TRBV30, with TRBD1 as a possible D gene (6 bases). V lost 2 bases, J lost 7 bases, and 24 bases lay in between. In germline, CDR1 is GTSNPN, CDR2 SVGIG (reference sequence). This CDR3 has 16 residues. Here the CDR3 reads CAWSIGQRTYEEEQYF. CDR3 nucleotide sequence: TGTGCCTGGAGTATCGGACAGCGAACTTACGAGGAGGAGCAGTACTTC.

The table lists this clone with a few counts. This chain links TRBV6-4 with TRBJ2-2; the D is unclear. Trimming cost V 3 bases and J 1 base, with 3 bases left between them. There are 13 residues in the CDR3. The germline CDR1 and CDR2 sequences are MRHNA and SNTAGT. CDR3 loop: CASSEKNTGELFF. In DNA, the CDR3 is TGTGCCAGCAGTGAAAAGAACACCGGGGAGCTGTTTTTT.

The chain has TRBV15 and TRBJ2-5; D is unresolved. V gave up 1 base and J gave up 5 bases, with 5 bases separating them. Germline V gene data show CDR1 as LNHNV and CDR2 as YYDKDF (reference sequence). The CDR3 extends over 12 amino acids. The CDR3 region has the DNA TGTGCCACCAGCAGAGTTGCGGAGACCCAGTACTTC. Amino acids: CATSRVAETQYF.

The rearrangement joins TRBV25-1 to TRBJ2-1; 12 nucleotides agree with TRBD2. CDR1 is MGHDK, CDR2 SYGVNS, per germline. V lost 1 base and J lost 6; bases outside the gene matches: 4. The CDR3 is made up of 16 amino acids. The CDR3 protein is CASSESASGRANEQFF. For the CDR3, the DNA is TGTGCCAGCAGTGAATCCGCTAGCGGGAGGGCCAATGAGCAGTTCTTC.

The rearrangement joins TRBV24-1 to TRBJ2-1; a weak D match, TRBD1 (5 bases). V was pared by 3 bases and J by 6 bases, with 17 bases between. The CDR3 is 16 amino acids. Germline loops: CDR1 KGHDR, CDR2 SFDVKD. The CDR3 protein is CATSDTGQDTGNEQFF. Written as DNA, the CDR3 is TGTGCCACCAGTGATACGGGCCAGGACACCGGCAATGAGCAGTTCTTC.